The following is a TCR beta chain sequence with its context. Its target is unknown. The CDR3 has 15 residues. Trimming cost V 4 bases and J 5 bases, with 18 bases left between them. CDR1 is LGHNA, CDR2 YSLEER, per germline. This sample is drawn from a study of T cell responses to AZD1222 COVID-19 vaccine. Overall study results and limits: At study baseline, merely six AZD1222 recipients were seropositive. Females made up more of the donors, who were largely white British, and clonal diversity may have come out too low.

The protocol was immunoSEQ multiplex PCR, while the TCRdb copy is restricted to in-frame clones and leaves out a portion. This table has over 130,000 clones, about 89% appearing once. This receptor was identified in an adult who received the MenACWY meningococcal vaccine as a control. This sample comprised peripheral blood, obtained 28 days after the second dose of the MenACWY control vaccine. V is TRBV4-3 and J is TRBJ2-7; D unresolved. CDR3 region: CASSLVAGASDEQYF. The CDR3 nucleotides read TGCGCCAGCAGCCTTGTGGCAGGAGCAAGCGACGAGCAGTACTTC.